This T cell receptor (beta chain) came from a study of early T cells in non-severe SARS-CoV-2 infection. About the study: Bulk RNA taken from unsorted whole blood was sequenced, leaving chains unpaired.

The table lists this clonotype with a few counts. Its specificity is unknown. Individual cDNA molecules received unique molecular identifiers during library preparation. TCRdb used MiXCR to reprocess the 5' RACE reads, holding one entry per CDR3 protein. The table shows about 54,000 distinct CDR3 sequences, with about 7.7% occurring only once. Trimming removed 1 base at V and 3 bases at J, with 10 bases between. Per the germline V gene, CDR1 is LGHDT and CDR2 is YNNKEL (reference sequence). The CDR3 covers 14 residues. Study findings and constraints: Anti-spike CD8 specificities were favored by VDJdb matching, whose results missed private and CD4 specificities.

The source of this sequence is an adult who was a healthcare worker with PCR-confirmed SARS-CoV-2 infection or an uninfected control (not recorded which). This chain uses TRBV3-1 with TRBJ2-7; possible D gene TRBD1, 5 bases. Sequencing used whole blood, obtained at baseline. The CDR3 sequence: CASSQGGKSYEQYF. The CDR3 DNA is TGTGCCAGCAGCCAAGGGGGCAAAAGCTACGAGCAGTACTTC.